This passage covers 17 T cell receptor beta chains from one sample sequenced in a study of cytomegalovirus exposure and HLA in healthy donors (dated by TCRdb to about 2017). Libraries were constructed by the immunoSEQ multiplex PCR assay. For the multiplex PCR, a mixture combining 60 forward primers for TCR Vbeta segments and 13 reverse primers for TCR Jbeta segments was used. TCRdb's version of the immuneACCESS table is confined to in-frame rearrangements and falls short of the full clone set. An unresolved V gene accounts for under half of the shortfall where checked; the remainder is of unknown origin. A total of 130,000 or so clones appear in this sample, over 75% of them only once. The top ten clones comprise roughly 0.5% of the sample. Material: PBMCs. The receptors come from a woman between 40 and 55 years old in good health and CMV-seronegative.

The chain couples TRBV6-5 to TRBJ2-2; no clear D. The germline V gene has CDR1 MNHEY and CDR2 SVGAGI. V was trimmed by 7 bases and J by 2 bases, leaving 5 bases between them. CDR3 length: 12 amino acids. The CDR3 sequence is CASTGNTGELFF. The CDR3 DNA reads as TGTGCCAGCACCGGTAACACCGGGGAGCTGTTTTTT.

The V and J genes are TRBV11-2 and TRBJ2-1; possibly TRBD2 for D (6 bases). Per the germline V gene, CDR1 is SGHAT and CDR2 is FQNNGV. The CDR3 covers 18 residues. Between the trimmed V and J ends, which lost 6 bases and 4 bases, there was a span of 25 bases. CDR3 nucleotides: TGTGCCAGCAGGCCGTCACCTATCCCCCCGACTAGATACAATGAGCAGTTCTTC. Protein product: CASRPSPIPPTRYNEQFF.

The V gene is TRBV6-6, the J gene TRBJ2-2, with TRBD2 matching over 12 bases. The V gene end was trimmed by 7 bases and the J gene end by 0 bases; junction bases not matched to a gene: 3. Germline V CDR1 and CDR2: MNHNY, SVGAGI (reference sequence). The CDR3 loop spans 16 amino acids. The CDR3 spells CASTLAGGTNTGELFF. Written as DNA, the CDR3 is TGTGCCAGCACCCTAGCGGGAGGGACGAACACCGGGGAGCTGTTTTTT.

The chain links TRBV19 to TRBJ2-5, with D possibly being TRBD2 (6 bases). V dropped 1 base and J dropped 2 bases, with 11 bases sitting between them. The CDR3 contains 15 residues. Germline V gives CDR1 LNHDA, CDR2 SQIVND (reference sequence). CDR3 loop: CASSIALRGQETQYF. The CDR3 nucleotides are TGTGCCAGTAGTATAGCTCTCCGGGGGCAAGAGACCCAGTACTTC.

The rearrangement uses TRBV4-1 and TRBJ1-4; D remains ambiguous. The CDR3 has 14 amino acids. V was shortened by 4 bases and J by 4 bases, with 10 bases between the two germline ends. Germline CDR1 and CDR2: MGHRA and YSYEKL. In DNA form, the CDR3 reads TGCGCCAGCAGCCCTCAGCGGTTTAATGAAAAACTGTTTTTT. Protein sequence: CASSPQRFNEKLFF.

Comments on this clone: One end of the junction fails to match germline, which may point to a read error. CDR3 DNA: TGTTCCAGCAGCTTAGGGACAGGCCCCGAGGCTGAAGCTTTCTTT. It codes for CSSSLGTGPEAEAFF. The rearrangement uses TRBV7-9 and TRBJ1-1; 8 bases line up with TRBD1. In germline, CDR1 is SEHNR, CDR2 FQNEAQ (reference sequence). CDR3 size: 15 residues.

The V call is TRBV27, the J call TRBJ1-4; 9 bases match TRBD1. The CDR3 runs to 15 residues. Unmatched junction bases numbered 10, after V lost 6 bases and J lost 8 bases. Germline values: CDR1 MNHEY, CDR2 SMNVEV (reference sequence). The CDR3 sequence is CASRGLGQGGEKLFF. The CDR3 nucleotides are TGTGCCAGCAGGGGATTGGGACAGGGAGGCGAAAAACTGTTTTTT. The full variable domain, completed using reference TRBV27 and TRBJ1-4, is EAQVTQNPRYLITVTGKKLTVTCSQNMNHEYMSWYRQDPGLGLRQIYYSMNVEVTDKGDVPEGYKVSRKEKRNFPLILESPSPNQTSLYFCASRGLGQGGEKLFFGSGTQLSVL.

This rearrangement joins TRBV5-1 to TRBJ2-1; a possible D gene is TRBD2 (7 bases). CDR1 is SGHRS, CDR2 YFSETQ, per germline. V shed 4 bases and J shed 7 bases, with 18 bases lying between them. This CDR3 has 15 amino acids. The CDR3 nucleotides read TGCGCCAGCAGCCCCCGCGGGGGCCTCGAGAATGAGCAGTTCTTC. Residues: CASSPRGGLENEQFF.

The chain carries TRBV6-5 and TRBJ2-7, with TRBD1 identical over 9 bases. J gave up 1 base and V 4 bases, and 5 bases lay outside the gene matches. The CDR3 has 15 amino acids. Germline-derived CDR1 and CDR2 are MNHEY and SVGAGI. CDR3 loop: CASSSMDRGSYEQYF. The CDR3 nucleotides read TGTGCCAGCAGTTCGATGGACAGGGGTTCCTACGAGCAGTACTTC.

As regards this clone: One junction end does not reproduce the germline sequence, and a read error may be involved. The chain has TRBV7-9 and TRBJ2-5; 7 positions agree with TRBD2. The CDR3 spans 14 residues. Germline V gene sequence: CDR1 SEHNR, CDR2 FQNEAQ (reference sequence). The DNA for the CDR3 is TGTTCCAGCAGCTTAGCTAGCGGACAAGAGACCCAGTACTTC. Amino acids: CSSSLASGQETQYF.

The chain combines TRBV5-6 with TRBJ2-1; 11 bases are a match to TRBD2. The CDR3 sequence is 16 residues long. Trimming took 5 bases from V and 4 from J; bases not matched to a gene: 8. CDR1 and CDR2 from the germline V gene are SGHDT and YYEEEE. CDR3 region: CASRSAGTSGYNEQFF. CDR3 in DNA: TGTGCCAGCAGATCAGCCGGGACTAGCGGTTACAATGAGCAGTTCTTC.

The chain links TRBV5-8 to TRBJ2-7; D perhaps matches TRBD1 (6 bases). The CDR3 spans 14 residues. The germline V gene encodes CDR1 SGHTS and CDR2 YDEGEE. Trimming shortened V by 2 bases and J by 2 bases, and 11 bases separated the two germline ends. CDR3 loop: CASSFARGPYEQYF. The DNA for the CDR3 is TGTGCCAGCAGCTTCGCCAGGGGCCCCTACGAGCAGTACTTC.

This chain connects TRBV9 to TRBJ2-3, with TRBD2 matching over 7 bases. The length of the CDR3 is 13 residues. Germline V gene lookup returns CDR1 SGDLS and CDR2 YYNGEE. V was pared by 5 bases and J by 2 bases, with 2 bases of the junction left unmatched. This CDR3 is CASRGLNTDTQYF. CDR3 sequence (DNA): TGTGCCAGCAGGGGACTAAACACAGATACGCAGTATTTT. Full variable domain (missing parts from reference TRBV9 and TRBJ2-3): DSGVTQTPKHLITATGQRVTLRCSPRSGDLSVYWYQQSLDQGLQFLIQYYNGEERAKGNILERFSAQQFPDLHSELNLSSLELGDSALYFCASRGLNTDTQYFGPGTRLTVL.

The rearrangement uses TRBV11-3 and TRBJ2-2; tentatively, D is TRBD2 (6 bases). The germline gives CDR1 SGHNT, CDR2 YENEEA. The CDR3 totals 16 residues. V lost 2 bases and J lost 2, with 12 bases in between. CDR3 loop: CASSLRGGTNTGELFF. CDR3 in DNA: TGTGCCAGCAGCTTACGGGGCGGGACCAACACCGGGGAGCTGTTTTTT.

This clone was counted a few times. The junction departs from the called germline gene at one end, perhaps through a read error. The J gene is TRBJ1-1, the V gene TRBV7-9, with D possibly TRBD1 on 5 matching bases. The CDR3 length is 13 residues. Per germline, CDR1 SEHNR and CDR2 FQNEAQ (reference sequence). The CDR3 here is CSSSPQGNTEAFF. The CDR3 nucleotides are TGTTCCAGCAGCCCCCAGGGGAACACTGAAGCTTTCTTT.

This clone has just a few counts. The J gene is TRBJ1-3, the V gene TRBV19, with 9 bases matching TRBD1. Germline values: CDR1 LNHDA, CDR2 SQIVND (reference sequence). This CDR3 spans 13 amino acids. V dropped 7 bases and J dropped 6; count of bases not matched to a gene: 4. CDR3 residues: CASTPQGANTIYF. The CDR3 region has the DNA TGTGCCAGTACACCACAGGGGGCAAACACCATATATTTT.

V gene TRBV7-2 combines with J gene TRBJ2-7; 11 nucleotides agree with TRBD2. J was trimmed by 1 base and V by 5 bases; bases with no gene match: 4. This CDR3 region has 15 residues. Germline V gene sequence: CDR1 SGHTA, CDR2 FQGNSA. CDR3 coding DNA: TGTGCCAGCAGCCCGGGACTAGCGGTTTCCTACGAGCAGTACTTC. Its protein product is CASSPGLAVSYEQYF.